This T cell receptor beta chain was sequenced in a study of blood T cell repertoires in COVID-19. Across the study: Researchers got acute and convalescent COVID-19 samples from the United States, Italy and Spain. PBMCs, B-cell-depleted T cells, or T cells provided the cDNA or gDNA that made up the material.

Trimming stripped 0 bases from V and 0 bases from J, with 4 bases between. This CDR3 contains 13 residues. CDR1 and CDR2 from the germline V gene are SGHNT and YYREEE (reference sequence). Original processing notes: Nucleated cell number was recorded as an estimate derived from reference gene primer amplification. Assay: immunoSEQ multiplex PCR; the TCRdb copy retains only in-frame clones and omits some. The V and J calls and the clone size are those of that table, but D and trimming were determined from the DNA. Here the sample spans approximately 27,000 clones, about 90% being singletons. This chain uses TRBV5-4 with TRBJ2-7, with D unclear. This sequence was found in a woman aged 45-60 years with active COVID-19. The specimen sequenced was peripheral blood. DNA of the CDR3: TGTGCCAGCAGCTTGGATAACTCCTACGAGCAGTACTTC. Residues: CASSLDNSYEQYF.